A single sample gave rise to the 21 T cell receptor beta chains below, sequenced in a study of T cells after yellow fever vaccination. MiXCR, applied by TCRdb to the 5' RACE reads, yields one record per CDR3 protein. The sample records more than 300,000 distinct CDR3 sequences, around 11% being singletons. Sequencing was performed on CD4+ T cells sorted from PBMCs, taken 45 days after the yellow fever booster vaccination. Source of these receptors: a man aged 18-30 years who received the YFV17D yellow fever vaccine.

This clonotype came up a few times. The V gene is TRBV7-8, the J gene TRBJ2-5; unclear D gene. CDR3 length equals 13 residues. Trimming took 4 bases from V and 5 from J, leaving 11 bases between them. Germline V gives CDR1 SGHVS, CDR2 FQNEAQ. The CDR3 nucleotides are TGTGCCAGCAGCTCCCTAGACGTGGAGACCCAGTACTTC. Its protein product is CASSSLDVETQYF.

This clonotype was picked up a small number of times. The genes are TRBV29-1 and TRBJ1-5; the D gene is possibly TRBD1 (5 bases). This CDR3 contains 13 residues. Trimming shortened V by 6 bases and J by 7 bases, and 16 bases separated the two germline ends. Germline V gene data show CDR1 as SQVTM and CDR2 as ANQGSEA. The CDR3 nucleotides are TGCAGCGTGGCAGGGAATAGGGGCCAGCCCCAGCATTTT. Translated: CSVAGNRGQPQHF.

The count of this clonotype is one. J is TRBJ2-2 and V is TRBV2; D is possibly TRBD1 (5 bases). This CDR3 has 14 residues. Per the germline V gene, CDR1 is SNHLY and CDR2 is FYNNEI. Trimming removed 1 base at V and 10 bases at J, with 13 bases between. The CDR3 spells CASSEVRGSEELFF. For the CDR3, the DNA is TGTGCCAGCAGTGAAGTAAGGGGTTCCGAGGAGCTGTTTTTT.

This clonotype was observed a handful of times. The V call is TRBV20-1, the J call TRBJ1-4, with D unclear. The CDR3 extends over 13 amino acids. V lost 6 bases, J lost 7 bases, and 15 bases lay in between. The V gene's germline CDR1 is DFQATT and CDR2 SNEGSKA (reference sequence). The CDR3 DNA is TGCAGTGCCTCACAGCCCGTAATTGAAAAACTGTTTTTT. It translates to CSASQPVIEKLFF.

The CDR3 sequence: CASSLRTGSYGYTF. As DNA, the CDR3 is TGTGCCAGCAGCTTGAGGACAGGGTCCTATGGCTACACCTTC. The chain couples TRBV5-8 to TRBJ1-2; 8 positions agree with TRBD1. The trim removed 1 base at V and 4 bases at J, leaving 3 bases unmatched. The germline V gene has CDR1 SGHTS and CDR2 YDEGEE. The CDR3 totals 14 residues.

This clonotype appeared a few times. The CDR3 DNA sequence: TGTGCCAGCAGCCCGGGACAGGGGGCCAATAATTCACCCCTCCACTTT. It translates to CASSPGQGANNSPLHF. The rearrangement links TRBV7-8 to TRBJ1-6, with 12 bases identical to TRBD1. J was trimmed by 5 bases and V by 5 bases; bases with no gene match: 4. This CDR3 is 16 amino acids long. Germline V gene sequence: CDR1 SGHVS, CDR2 FQNEAQ.

The sample holds a few counts of this clonotype. The V gene is TRBV12-3 or TRBV12-4, the J gene TRBJ2-1; 9 nucleotides align to TRBD1. This CDR3 contains 15 residues. V lost 3 bases and J lost 7; bases outside the gene matches: 7. The CDR3, as DNA: TGTGCCAGCAGTTTGGTGACAGGGGGGGTAAATGAGCAGTTCTTC. This translates into CASSLVTGGVNEQFF.

As concerns this clonotype: A junction boundary mismatches the germline segment, possibly from a read error. V usage is TRBV7-7 and J usage is TRBJ1-5, with a tentative D call TRBD1 (5 bases). The CDR3 runs 21 residues. Germline loops: CDR1 SSHAT, CDR2 FNYEAQ (reference sequence). The CDR3 DNA reads TGTGCTAGCAGCTCACCCGGGACGCCGAAGGACCCACAGGAGAGCAATCAGCCCCAGCATTTT. It translates to CASSSPGTPKDPQESNQPQHF.

The chain links TRBV25-1 to TRBJ2-7; 12 bases are shared with TRBD1. V lost 1 base and J lost 6; bases outside the gene matches: 4. There are 15 residues in the CDR3. Germline V lookup: CDR1 MGHDK, CDR2 SYGVNS. In nucleotides, the CDR3 is TGTGCCAGCAGTGAATGGGGGACAGGGGGCCTCGAGCAGTACTTC. This sequence encodes CASSEWGTGGLEQYF.

A few counts support this clonotype. The CDR3 reads CASSSTGTGGTEAFF. The CDR3 DNA follows: TGTGCCAGCAGCTCGACCGGGACAGGGGGCACTGAAGCTTTCTTT. This rearrangement joins TRBV9 to TRBJ1-1; 11 bases are shared with TRBD1. V lost 4 bases to trimming and J lost 4 bases; unmatched junction nucleotides: 6. Germline-derived CDR1 and CDR2 are SGDLS and YYNGEE. The CDR3 has 15 amino acids.

At least ten counts were recorded for this clonotype. The V call is TRBV7-2, the J call TRBJ2-2, with D uncertain. This CDR3 region has 15 residues. In germline, CDR1 is SGHTA, CDR2 FQGNSA. Deletions cut 0 bases from V and 7 bases from J, with 12 bases between. CDR3 sequence: CASSLAASEGGELFF. CDR3 bases: TGTGCCAGCAGCTTAGCGGCCAGCGAAGGCGGGGAGCTGTTTTTT. Based on the CDR3 plus reference TRBV7-2 and TRBJ2-2, the full variable domain is GAGVSQSPSNKVTEKGKDVELRCDPISGHTALYWYRQSLGQGLEFLIYFQGNSAPDKSGLPSDRFSAERTGGSVSTLTIQRTQQEDSAVYLCASSLAASEGGELFFGEGSRLTVL.

The chain has TRBV12-3 or TRBV12-4 and TRBJ1-5; 7 bases are shared with TRBD1. This CDR3 has 13 residues. V lost 6 bases to trimming and J lost 3 bases; unmatched junction nucleotides: 2. The CDR3 coding sequence is TGTGCCAGCAGGGGGACAGTCAATCAGCCCCAGCATTTT. Translating it yields CASRGTVNQPQHF.

This clonotype was picked up many times. The V gene is TRBV5-1, the J gene TRBJ1-1; a weak D match, TRBD1 (5 bases). The germline V and J ends were trimmed by 0 bases and 0 bases, with 9 bases remaining between them. The CDR3 totals 15 residues. CDR1 is SGHRS and CDR2 is YFSETQ in the germline V gene. CDR3 coding DNA: TGCGCCAGCAGCTTGGGGGTCAGGGTGAACACTGAAGCTTTCTTT. This codes for CASSLGVRVNTEAFF. The whole variable domain, filled in from reference TRBV5-1 and TRBJ1-1, reads KAGVTQTPRYLIKTRGQQVTLSCSPISGHRSVSWYQQTPGQGLQFLFEYFSETQRNKGNFPGRFSGRQFSNSRSEMNVSTLELGDSALYLCASSLGVRVNTEAFFGQGTRLTVV.

The chain has TRBV6-2 or TRBV6-3 and TRBJ2-3; D perhaps matches TRBD1 (5 bases). The V and J ends lost 3 bases and 1 base respectively, with 14 bases between them. CDR3 size: 16 residues. The germline gives CDR1 MNHEY, CDR2 SVGEGT. CDR3: CASSYRQGRGTDTQYF. DNA of the CDR3: TGTGCCAGCAGTTATCGGCAGGGAAGAGGCACAGATACGCAGTATTTT.

This clonotype was counted between two and nine times. This chain connects TRBV20-1 to TRBJ2-5, with 11 bases that match TRBD2. The germline V gene encodes CDR1 DFQATT and CDR2 SNEGSKA (reference sequence). This CDR3 is built from 14 residues. The V and J ends lost 2 bases and 4 bases, in that order; junction bases with no gene match: 3. The CDR3, as DNA: TGCAGTGCTAGACTAGCGGGGGGAGGAGAGACCCAGTACTTC. It specifies CSARLAGGGETQYF.

In this sample, this clonotype turned up a few times. The chain couples TRBV15 to TRBJ1-6; 8 bases are a match to TRBD1. This CDR3 spans 16 amino acids. The germline CDR1 and CDR2 sequences are LNHNV and YYDKDF (reference sequence). Trimming at V came to 5 bases and at J to 8 bases, leaving 11 bases not matched to a gene. This CDR3 is CATSPRQGLRDSPLHF. The DNA of the CDR3 is TGTGCCACCAGCCCCCGACAGGGGCTGAGGGATTCACCCCTCCACTTT.

This clonotype was detected only a few times. This chain uses TRBV7-2 with TRBJ1-5, with 7 bases identical to TRBD1. The V segment lost 5 bases and the J segment 0 bases; nucleotides outside the gene matches: 7. Germline-derived CDR1 and CDR2 are SGHTA and FQGNSA. This CDR3 has 16 amino acids. CDR3 sequence: CASSPGTAYSNQPQHF. The CDR3 nucleotides read TGTGCCAGCAGCCCAGGGACAGCGTATAGCAATCAGCCCCAGCATTTT.

This clonotype has ten or more counts. J is TRBJ2-7 and V is TRBV6-6, with 10 positions matching TRBD1. The ends lost 4 bases at V and 4 bases at J; junction bases unmatched: 4. In germline, CDR1 is MNHNY, CDR2 SVGAGI (reference sequence). This CDR3 region has 14 residues. The CDR3 sequence: CASSSPGQGYEQYV. As DNA, the CDR3 is TGTGCCAGCAGTTCACCGGGACAGGGGTACGAGCAGTACGTC.

V usage is TRBV5-6 and J usage is TRBJ2-2, with TRBD2 identical over 7 bases. The CDR3 consists of 14 residues. The trim removed 5 bases at V and 5 bases at J, leaving 6 bases unmatched. Looked up from germline, CDR1 is SGHDT and CDR2 is YYEEEE. CDR3 coding DNA: TGTGCCAGCAGACGTCGGGGGGAAACCGGGGAGCTGTTTTTT. Protein sequence: CASRRRGETGELFF.

This clonotype showed up just a few times. This chain joins TRBV30 and TRBJ1-5; D not resolved. Trimming took off 5 bases at V and 0 bases at J, with 8 bases between the two ends. Germline CDR1 and CDR2: GTSNPN and SVGIG (reference sequence). This CDR3 has 13 residues. The DNA for the CDR3 is TGTGCCTGGGGGGAGGATAGCAATCAGCCCCAGCATTTT. Protein: CAWGEDSNQPQHF.

The V and J genes are TRBV4-2 and TRBJ2-2, with D tentatively TRBD1 or TRBD2 (5 bases each). V shed 2 bases and J shed 4 bases, with 8 bases lying between them. This CDR3 spans 14 amino acids. Germline V CDR1 and CDR2: LGHNA, YNFKEQ. CDR3 residues: CASSQRGATGELFF. For the CDR3, the DNA is TGTGCCAGCAGCCAAAGAGGGGCCACCGGGGAGCTGTTTTTT.